This T cell receptor beta chain derives from a study of cytomegalovirus exposure and HLA in healthy donors. Study conclusions and caveats: According to the study, 160 or so TCR beta chains were cytomegalovirus-associated. The authors confirmed in vitro that three CMV-associated chains were specific for CMV antigens. TCR clusters originating in the first cohort tended to co-occur in the 100 to 150 validation repertoires, according to a later analysis. Reports showed the classifier diagnosing cytomegalovirus status with high specificity and sensitivity.

Trimming pared 3 bases from V and 5 bases from J, leaving 13 bases between. The V gene's germline CDR1 is MDHEN and CDR2 SYDVKM. The CDR3 is 14 amino acids. Generated by immunoSEQ multiplex PCR, the TCRdb table keeps only in-frame clones and is missing some. The sample lists 50,000 to 65,000 clones, around 95% occurring once. This clone was seen once. Its antigen is not known. This sequence was found in a woman in her late teens or twenties in good health and CMV-seropositive. What was sequenced was PBMCs. The rearrangement joins TRBV28 to TRBJ2-5; no clear D. CDR3 bases: TGTGCCAGCAGTTTCCTAGTTGGTCTCGAGACCCAGTACTTC. This sequence encodes CASSFLVGLETQYF.